This T cell receptor (beta chain) comes out of a study of shared clonotypes between healthy human individuals (TCRdb year 2020). As for the study more broadly: Two women and three men aged 18 to 49 years were included in the cohort. Blood TCR repertoires of four to six healthy adults were deeply sequenced to estimate repertoire size and the extent of clonotype sharing between individuals. For each donor, CD4 naive and CD4 memory were each given three plates, CD8 naive was given two plates, and CD8 memory was given one plate. Leukapheresis yielded between about 0.94 and 8.9 billion PBMCs per donor. To increase sequencing depth and limit assay-specific biases, TCR repertoire library preparation and sequencing were carried out by different laboratories using diverse techniques.

Broader findings and caveats from the paper: Pairwise subsampling indicated that sequencing depth was expected to affect the degree of clonotype sharing among donors. Approximately 5% of naive CD4, 3.5% of naive CD8, about 2.5% of memory CD4, and about 0.4% of memory CD8 clonotypes were shared across several donors. Only blood was sampled, and tissue TCR repertoires likely differ from those in blood. Naive subsets generally had larger estimated clonotype richness than memory subsets did. Because the study included only a small number of donors, the genetic and exposure-history diversity represented was limited. Clonotypes shared by all four sorted-subset donors showed higher generation probabilities than non-shared clonotypes. Even with the large sequencing depth, rarefaction of the sorted-subset datasets indicated that sequencing was incomplete.

Taken from cysteine to phenylalanine, the CDR3 has 14 residues. Kept here is only the CDR3 DNA, which spans 42 bases and is read in frame from base 1. For CDR1 and CDR2, the germline V gene lists SGHTA and FQGNSA. The V end gives up 5 bases and the J end 8 bases, leaving 4 bases in the junction not matched to a gene. Details on this clone: No antigen is known for it. No much larger clone is present one base from it, and per-base qualities are unavailable.

Using the deep immunoSEQ assay, multiplex PCR amplified TCR CDR3 regions from genomic DNA. Genomic DNA extracted from each cell subset was distributed evenly over all wells of several immunoSEQ 96-well plates, and each plate served as one replicate. Each replicate PCR for sorted subsets received around 200 ng genomic DNA, equal to about 29,000 T cell genomes. Purified libraries were measured with a Qubit 3.0 fluorometer, size-checked on a Bioanalyzer 2100, and measured again with the KAPA Library Quantification kit. A separate single-read 150-cycle Illumina NextSeq 550 flow cell was used to sequence each immunoSEQ 96-well plate. In the authors' own workflow: Because only junctional sequences without quality scores were contained in the immunoSEQ output, filtering matching that applied to full-length reads could not be performed. To assign V/J genes and CDR3, sequences were annotated against IMGT germline references using PyIR, a Python wrapper for IgBLAST v1.9. Reads were removed for weak V/J assignments (E-value above 1e-6), missing CDR3, stop codons, out-of-frame junctions, or ambiguous translated residues. A V3J clonotype was defined by an identical inferred V gene, J gene, and CDR3 amino acid sequence. Percentage overlap between repertoires was computed as shared unique clonotypes divided by the size of the smaller repertoire. Three approaches were used to assess repertoire richness: RTK rarefaction, the Chao1 estimator, and Recon v2.1 estimates of unobserved clonotypes. For all TCRbeta clonotypes obtained by the gDNA method from a few donors, generation probabilities were computed with OLGA. Sourced from immuneACCESS, this table was stored by TCRdb with only in-frame sequences that have V and J called. A share of the clones is absent; for the studies checked, an unresolved V gene accounts for under half, and the remainder has no known explanation. V, J and clone size derive from that table, while D and trimming were established from the DNA sequence. This sample is represented by hundreds of thousands of clones; around 67% of them were singletons. The ten largest clones represent more than 1.5% of the sample.

The donors were healthy, HIV-negative adults with no recently reported acute infections or vaccinations. Every donor was a Caucasian adult living in Nashville, Tennessee, USA. CD4+ T cells were enriched by magnetic negative selection; naive cells were then positively selected on CD45RA, and the negative fraction formed the memory subset. Blood was obtained by leukapheresis, after which PBMCs were separated by Ficoll-Histopaque density gradient centrifugation and cryopreserved in liquid nitrogen vapor phase. Purity and quantity of every magnetically sorted T cell population were checked by analytical flow cytometry. Each sorted fraction had its genomic DNA isolated and then quantified by UV absorbance on a Nanodrop 2000c.

Sequences were obtained from memory CD4+ T cells sorted from blood. The sample's cell subset or site, from its label and the paper: CD45RA-negative fraction. The V and J genes are TRBV7-2 and TRBJ2-1; a stretch of 12 junction bases matches TRBD2. The sequence was obtained from a young woman in good health. Read as DNA, the sequence is TGTGCCAGCAGCCGGACTAGCGGGATTGATGAGCAGTTCTTC. This gives the protein CASSRTSGIDEQFF.